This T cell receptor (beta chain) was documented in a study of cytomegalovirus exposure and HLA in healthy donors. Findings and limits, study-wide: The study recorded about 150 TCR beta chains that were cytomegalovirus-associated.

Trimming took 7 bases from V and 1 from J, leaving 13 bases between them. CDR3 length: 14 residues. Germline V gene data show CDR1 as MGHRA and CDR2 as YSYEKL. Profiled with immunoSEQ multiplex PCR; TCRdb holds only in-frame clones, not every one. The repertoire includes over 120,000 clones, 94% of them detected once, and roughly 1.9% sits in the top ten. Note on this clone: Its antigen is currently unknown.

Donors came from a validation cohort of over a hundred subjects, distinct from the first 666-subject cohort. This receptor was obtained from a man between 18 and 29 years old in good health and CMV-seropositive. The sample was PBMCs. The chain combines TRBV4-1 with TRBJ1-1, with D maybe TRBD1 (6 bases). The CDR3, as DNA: TGCGCCAGCACCAGCGGGACAAAGAACACTGAAGCTTTCTTT. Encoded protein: CASTSGTKNTEAFF.